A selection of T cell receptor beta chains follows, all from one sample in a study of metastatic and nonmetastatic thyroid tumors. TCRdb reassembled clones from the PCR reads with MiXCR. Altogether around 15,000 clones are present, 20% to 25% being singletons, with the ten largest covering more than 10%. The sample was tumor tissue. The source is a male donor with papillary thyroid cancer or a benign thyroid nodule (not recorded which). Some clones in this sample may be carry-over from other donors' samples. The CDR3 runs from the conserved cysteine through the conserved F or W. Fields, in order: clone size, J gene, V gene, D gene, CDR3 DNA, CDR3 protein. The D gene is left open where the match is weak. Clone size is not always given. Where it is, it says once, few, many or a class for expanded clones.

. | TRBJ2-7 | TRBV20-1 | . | TGCAGTGCTATATTCGCGGATCTCCCCTACGAGCAGTACTTC | CSAIFADLPYEQYF
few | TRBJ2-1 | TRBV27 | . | TGTGCCAGCAGAGAAGCGGTGTTCTCCTACAATGAGCAGTTCTTC | CASREAVFSYNEQFF
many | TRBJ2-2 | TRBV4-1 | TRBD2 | TGCGCCAGCAGCCAAGACAAGGCTAGCGGGGGGGCCGGGGAGCTGTTTTTT | CASSQDKASGGAGELFF
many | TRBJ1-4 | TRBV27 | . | TGTGCCAGCACTCTCCCCGGAAGGACAACTAATGAAAAACTGTTTTTT | CASTLPGRTTNEKLFF
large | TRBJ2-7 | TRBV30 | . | TGTGCCTGGAGGGCAGACACCTACGAGCAGTACTTC | CAWRADTYEQYF
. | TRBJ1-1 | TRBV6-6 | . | TGTGCCAGCAGTTACTCTGGAGGGGATGAAGCTTTCTTT | CASSYSGGDEAFF
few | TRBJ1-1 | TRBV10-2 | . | TGCGCCAGTAGTCGGCCCCAAGACACTGAAGCTTTCTTT | CASSRPQDTEAFF
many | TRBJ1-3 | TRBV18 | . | TGTGCCAGCTCGCGCAGACAGAGCTCTGGAAACACCATATATTTT | CASSRRQSSGNTIYF
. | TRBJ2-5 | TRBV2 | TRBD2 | TGTGCCAGCAGTGGTCTAGCGGGGGGGCCCCGTGAGACCCAGTACTTC | CASSGLAGGPRETQYF
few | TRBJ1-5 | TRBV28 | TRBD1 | TGTGCCATCAGTTTAGGGGGCCGTCGTAGCAATCAGCCCCAGCATTTT | CAISLGGRRSNQPQHF
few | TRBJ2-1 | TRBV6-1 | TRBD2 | TGTGCCAGCAGTGAACTTGGAGCGGGAGGGCCCGATGAGCAGTTCTTC | CASSELGAGGPDEQFF
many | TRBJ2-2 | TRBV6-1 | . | TGTGCCAGCAGTTTCCCCGGGACGACGAGCACCGGGGAGCTGTTTTTT | CASSFPGTTSTGELFF
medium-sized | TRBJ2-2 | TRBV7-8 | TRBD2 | TGTGCCAGCAGGCGCGGGAGTTTGGGCACCGGGGAGCTGTTTTTT | CASRRGSLGTGELFF
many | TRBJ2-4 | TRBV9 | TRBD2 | TGTGCCAGCAGCCCCCGGGGGGGGGCCCAAAACATTCAGTACTTC | CASSPRGGAQNIQYF
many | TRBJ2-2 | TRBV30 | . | TGTGCCTGGAACCCGCTCGGCAGCACCGGGGAGCTGTTTTTT | CAWNPLGSTGELFF
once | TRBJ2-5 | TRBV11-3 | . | TGTGCCAGCAGCTCTGGACAGCAAGAGACCCAGTACTTC | CASSSGQQETQYF
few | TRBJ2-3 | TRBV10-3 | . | TGTGCCATCAGTGACGCACATGGGTCTCGCACAGATACGCAGTATTTT | CAISDAHGSRTDTQYF
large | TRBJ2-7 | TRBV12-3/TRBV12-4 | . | TGTGCCAGCAGTTTGTCCCGGCTGGGGTACGAGCAGTACTTC | CASSLSRLGYEQYF
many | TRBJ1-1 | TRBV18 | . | TGTGCCAGCTCACCCGCAGGGCGGAACACTGAAGCTTTCTTT | CASSPAGRNTEAFF
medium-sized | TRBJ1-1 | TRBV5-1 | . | TGCGCCAGCAGCTTGGAGGGGTGGACTGAAGCTTTCTTT | CASSLEGWTEAFF
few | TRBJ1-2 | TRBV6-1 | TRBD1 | TGTGCCAGCAACTACGGGGACAGGGTAAACTATGGCTACACCTTC | CASNYGDRVNYGYTF
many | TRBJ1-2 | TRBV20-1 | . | TGCAGTGCCCGCATCGGGGTAGTGTTGAGTGGCTACACCTTC | CSARIGVVLSGYTF
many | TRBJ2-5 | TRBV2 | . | TGTGCCAGCAGCGAATTGACACCACCGGGAGAGACCCAGTACTTC | CASSELTPPGETQYF
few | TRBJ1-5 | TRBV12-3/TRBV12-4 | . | TGTGCCAGCAGGTTAAGGCCCCAGCATTTT | CASRLRPQHF
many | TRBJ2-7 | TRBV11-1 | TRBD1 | TGTGCCAGCAGCTGGCCCCCCCGACAGGGGGTGGTGTACGAGCAGTACTTC | CASSWPPRQGVVYEQYF
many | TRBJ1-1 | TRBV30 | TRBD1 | TGTGCCTGGAGTCCCCGGGGGGGACAGCAAATGAACACTGAAGCTTTCTTT | CAWSPRGGQQMNTEAFF
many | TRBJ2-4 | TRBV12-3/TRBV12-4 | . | TGTGCCAGCAGTTTGGGGGGCGCTGGCATTCAGTACTTC | CASSLGGAGIQYF
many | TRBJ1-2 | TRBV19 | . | TGTGCCAGTAGTTTCGACAGAAGCCTCTATGGCTACACCTTC | CASSFDRSLYGYTF
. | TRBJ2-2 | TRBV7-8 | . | TGTGCCAGCAGCTTACCCACCGGGAGAGGGAACACCGGGGAGCTGTTTTTT | CASSLPTGRGNTGELFF
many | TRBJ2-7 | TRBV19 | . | TGTGCCAGTAGTAAGACTGAGGGGTTCTACGAGCAGTACTTT | CASSKTEGFYEQYF